Listed below are T cell receptor beta chains from one sample, sequenced in a study of blood T cell repertoires in COVID-19. Method: immunoSEQ multiplex PCR; TCRdb's copy keeps in-frame clones and lacks some. The table includes under 200,000 clones, approximately 90% detected once. The sequenced sample was peripheral blood. These receptors all come from a man aged 50-59 years with acute or convalescent COVID-19. CDR3s include the opening cysteine and the closing phenylalanine or tryptophan. D genes are given only for firm matches. A clone size is listed for some rows: how often the clone was seen (once, few, many), or a class if it is expanded.

D gene	V gene	J gene	clone size	CDR3 DNA	CDR3 protein
.	TRBV27	TRBJ1-5	once	TGTGCCAGCAGTTTGGGGCTTGATCAGCCCCAGCATTTT	CASSLGLDQPQHF
.	TRBV18	TRBJ2-7	.	TGTGCCAGCTCACCAGGGACAACCTACGAGCAGTACTTC	CASSPGTTYEQYF
.	TRBV7-6	TRBJ1-6	.	TGTGCCAGCAGCCTAAGAGGGCAGGGAGGTTCACCCCTCCACTTT	CASSLRGQGGSPLHF
TRBD2	TRBV5-1	TRBJ2-7	.	TGCGCCAGCAGCTTGTGGCGGGAGGGTGGCGAGCAGTACTTC	CASSLWREGGEQYF
TRBD2	TRBV6-5	TRBJ2-5	.	TGTGCCAGCAGCCCCGGACTAGCCCGCGAGACCCAGTACTTC	CASSPGLARETQYF
.	TRBV5-1	TRBJ2-2	.	TGCGCCAGCAGCTTGGCAGGGGCGTGGACCGGGGAGCTGTTTTTT	CASSLAGAWTGELFF
TRBD2	TRBV4-2	TRBJ2-3	.	TGTGCCAGCAGCCAAGGAACTAGCGGGAGCGCAGATACGCAGTATTTT	CASSQGTSGSADTQYF
TRBD1	TRBV13	TRBJ1-4	.	TGTGCCAGCAGCCTCGGACAGGGGCGTAATGAAAAACTGTTTTTT	CASSLGQGRNEKLFF
.	TRBV7-2	TRBJ2-2	.	TGTGCCAGCAGCCCGAGGCGGCATTCCTTGACTGGGGAGCTGTTTTTT	CASSPRRHSLTGELFF
.	TRBV11-2	TRBJ2-7	once	TGTGCCAGCAGCCCCAGGGACGAGCAGTACTTC	CASSPRDEQYF
TRBD1	TRBV19	TRBJ2-1	.	TGTGCCGTAACACAGGGGCGGTACAATGAGCAGTTCTTC	CAVTQGRYNEQFF
.	TRBV30	TRBJ2-6	once	TGTGCCTGGAGTGCGGGGTTTGGGGCCAACGTCCTGACTTTC	CAWSAGFGANVLTF
TRBD1	TRBV18	TRBJ2-1	.	TGTGCCAGCTCGCTAGGACAGGGGTCTTCCTACAATGAGCAGTTCTTC	CASSLGQGSSYNEQFF
TRBD2	TRBV2	TRBJ2-7	.	TGTGCCAGCAGTGAAGTGGGACTAGCAAGATACGAGCAGTACTTC	CASSEVGLARYEQYF
.	TRBV18	TRBJ1-2	once	TGTGCCAGCTCACCACCGGGGTCGGGAAAGGGCTACACCTTC	CASSPPGSGKGYTF
TRBD1	TRBV7-9	TRBJ1-2	.	TGTGCCAGCAGCTTAGGGACAGGGTCTTTTAATGGCTACACCTTC	CASSLGTGSFNGYTF
TRBD1	TRBV5-1	TRBJ2-2	.	TGCGCCAGCAGCTTGCTGCGGACAGGGAACACCGGGGAGCTGTTTTTT	CASSLLRTGNTGELFF
TRBD1	TRBV5-1	TRBJ1-6	.	TGCGCCAGCAGCTTGGCCGGGACAGATAATTCACCCCTCCACTTT	CASSLAGTDNSPLHF
.	TRBV6-5	TRBJ2-5	once	TGTGCCAGCAGTTACACCACAGGGGGAGGGCAAGAGACCCAGTACTTC	CASSYTTGGGQETQYF
.	TRBV13	TRBJ2-3	.	TGTGCCAGCAGCTTGTGGGGAGCAGACACAGATACGCAGTATTTT	CASSLWGADTDTQYF
TRBD2	TRBV18	TRBJ2-7	.	TGTGCCAGCTCACCACAACCGGGACTAGCGGGAGCCTCCTACGAGCAGTACTTC	CASSPQPGLAGASYEQYF
.	TRBV13	TRBJ2-3	.	TGTGCCAGCAAGGGCAGGGGTTCCGATACGCAGTATTTT	CASKGRGSDTQYF
TRBD2	TRBV28	TRBJ2-2	.	TGTGCCAGCAGTTTAGGGAGGGCCCTTTCGAACACCGGGGAGCTGTTTTTT	CASSLGRALSNTGELFF
TRBD1	TRBV28	TRBJ1-2	once	TGTGCCAGCAGTCGACAGGGTCTAACTAACTATGGCTACACCTTC	CASSRQGLTNYGYTF
.	TRBV15	TRBJ2-5	.	TGTGCCACCAGCAGAGATCAGCGAGAGACCCAGTACTTC	CATSRDQRETQYF
.	TRBV19	TRBJ1-5	.	TGTGCCAGTAGTATGTGGGGGGGATATAGCAATCAGCCCCAGCATTTT	CASSMWGGYSNQPQHF
.	TRBV29-1	TRBJ1-4	.	TGCAGCGTCGGAGACAGGATACCTAATGAAAAACTGTTTTTT	CSVGDRIPNEKLFF
.	TRBV6-2/TRBV6-3	TRBJ2-2	.	TGTGCCAGCAGTACCGACTTAGCCATTACCGGGGAGCTGTTTTTT	CASSTDLAITGELFF
TRBD2	TRBV27	TRBJ2-3	.	TGTGCCAGCAGTTTTCTAGCGGGAATAGATACGCAGTATTTT	CASSFLAGIDTQYF
.	TRBV7-9	TRBJ1-2	.	TGTGCCAGCAGCATCGTAAGCCCACGGGACTATGGCTACACCTTC	CASSIVSPRDYGYTF